This TCR beta chain came from a study of T-cell memory formation after mild COVID-19. Study-level results: CD4+ contracting clones lay mainly in CM and EM, CD8+ ones in EMRA.

This clonotype was seen a few times. The antigen is undetermined. This CDR3 has 21 amino acids. V lost 0 bases, J lost 0 bases, and 11 bases stayed unmatched. Per the germline V gene, CDR1 is SGHRS and CDR2 is YFSETQ. TCRdb analysed the 5' RACE reads with MiXCR anew, one entry per CDR3 protein. The sample has some 410,000 distinct CDR3 sequences; roughly a quarter are singletons. The sample comprised PBMCs or a T cell subset sorted from them (not recorded which). This receptor was identified in an adult woman who had mild COVID-19 (a few samples of this study predate the infection). Cell type and time point are not known. The rearrangement links TRBV5-1 to TRBJ2-1; 14 nucleotides line up with TRBD2. CDR3 amino acids: CASSLAGTSGGRLSSYNEQFF. For the CDR3, the DNA is TGCGCCAGCAGCTTGGCGGGGACTAGCGGGGGCCGTTTGAGCTCCTACAATGAGCAGTTCTTC.